Shown below are 16 T cell receptor beta chains from a single sample sequenced in a study of T cells in Graves' hyperthyroidism and ophthalmopathy. Amplification yielded TCR beta CDR3 regions, with RNA transcripts as the source. First-round RT-PCR with HTBI primers amplified the TCR CDR3 region. TCRdb itself ran the multiplex PCR reads through MiXCR, one entry per CDR3 protein. The sample lists some 600,000 distinct CDR3 sequences; 46% were seen once. The sample comprised peripheral blood or thyroid tissue (not recorded which). Receptor source: a woman in her late teens or twenties with Graves' hyperthyroidism.

A remark on this clonotype: One end of the junction does not line up with germline, which may come from a read error. The rearrangement links TRBV5-1 to TRBJ2-7; 14 bases fit TRBD2. The CDR3 is 12 amino acids. Germline V CDR1 and CDR2: SGHRS, YFSETQ. This chain's CDR3 is CASSPSTSGRVF. The CDR3 DNA is TGCGCCAGCAGCCCGTCGACTAGCGGGAGGGTGTTC.

This clonotype was seen only a few times. The chain combines TRBV9 with TRBJ2-5; 8 nucleotides agree with TRBD2. CDR1 SGDLS and CDR2 YYNGEE come from the germline V gene. The CDR3 is 15 amino acids. Unmatched junction bases numbered 12, after V lost 5 bases and J lost 6 bases. The DNA for the CDR3 is TGTGCCAGCAGTTACTCCGGGAGGGCCGGAAAGACCCAGTACTTC. It is translated as CASSYSGRAGKTQYF.

V gene TRBV5-7 combines with J gene TRBJ1-2, with 11 bases aligning to TRBD1. TRBV5-7 is classed as an ORF, of uncertain function. The CDR3 extends over 16 amino acids. After removal of 2 bases from V and 3 bases from J, the junction contained 6 bases not matched to a gene. In DNA form, the CDR3 reads TGTGCCAGCAGCTTTCCGGCGGGACAGGGGGACTATGGCTACACCTTC. Translation gives CASSFPAGQGDYGYTF.

The chain combines TRBV5-1 with TRBJ2-7, with TRBD2 identical over 7 bases. Germline V gives CDR1 SGHRS, CDR2 YFSETQ. This CDR3 is 14 amino acids long. J was trimmed by 6 bases and V by 2 bases; bases with no gene match: 8. DNA for the CDR3: TGCGCCAGCAGCTTTTGGGGGGGAACCCTCGAGCAGTACTTC. Its protein product is CASSFWGGTLEQYF.

A note on this clonotype: At one boundary the junction diverges from the germline segment, which might be a read error. This sequence joins TRBV2 and TRBJ1-2, with D perhaps TRBD1 (5 bases). Germline-derived CDR1 and CDR2 are SNHLY and FYNNEI. The CDR3 length is 10 residues. DNA for the CDR3: TGTGCCAGCAACAGGTGTGGCCACACCTTC. Its translation is CASNRCGHTF.

This clonotype was detected only a few times. The chain combines TRBV20-1 with TRBJ1-6, with D perhaps matching TRBD1 (5 bases). The CDR3 loop spans 12 amino acids. Trimming shortened V by 6 bases and J by 6 bases, and 9 bases separated the two germline ends. CDR1 is DFQATT and CDR2 is SNEGSKA in the germline V gene (reference sequence). This CDR3 reads CSAHRFNSPLHF. The CDR3 region has the DNA TGCAGTGCACACAGGTTTAATTCACCCCTCCACTTT.

This rearrangement joins TRBV25-1 to TRBJ1-2; 11 nucleotides match TRBD1. CDR1 is MGHDK and CDR2 is SYGVNS in the germline V gene. V lost 3 bases to trimming and J lost 3 bases; unmatched junction nucleotides: 9. CDR3 length equals 17 residues. The CDR3, as DNA: TGTGCCAGCAGTGACCCCCGGACAGGGGGCGCGGACTATGGCTACACCTTC. Residues: CASSDPRTGGADYGYTF.

The chain is built from TRBV11-2 and TRBJ1-6; no definite D call. Germline CDR1 reads SGHAT; CDR2 reads FQNNGV. The CDR3 is 15 amino acids. Trimming cost V 5 bases and J 8 bases, with 16 bases left between them. CDR3 loop: CASSVRETGDSPLHF. CDR3 DNA sequence: TGTGCCAGCAGCGTCCGGGAAACGGGAGATTCACCCCTCCACTTT.

The chain couples TRBV7-6 to TRBJ2-2; 12 bases fit TRBD1. The CDR3 is made up of 16 amino acids. The V gene's germline CDR1 is SGHVS and CDR2 FNYEAQ. V dropped 5 bases and J dropped 5; count of bases not matched to a gene: 6. The CDR3 DNA is TGTGCCAGCAGCGCCCGGGACAGGGGGCATACCGGGGAGCTGTTTTTT. This gives the protein CASSARDRGHTGELFF.

The gene calls are TRBV19 and TRBJ2-7; D is uncertain. Germline CDR1 LNHDA, CDR2 SQIVND (reference sequence). V lost 9 bases and J lost 6, with 21 bases in between. This CDR3 is built from 14 residues. Here the CDR3 reads CASSLWVSRSEQYF. DNA for the CDR3: TGTGCCAGCAGTTTATGGGTTTCGAGAAGCGAGCAGTACTTC.

This clonotype was seen many times. The junction and the germline gene differ at one end; a read error may be behind it. This chain connects TRBV7-9 to TRBJ2-2; unclear D gene. This CDR3 has 14 residues. Germline V gene sequence: CDR1 SEHNR, CDR2 FQNEAQ (reference sequence). The CDR3 protein is CASSPPGHTGELFF. CDR3 coding DNA: TGCGCCAGCAGCCCCCCCGGACACACCGGGGAGCTGTTTTTT.

This chain connects TRBV7-9 to TRBJ1-1, with 11 bases identical to TRBD1. J was trimmed by 1 base and V by 4 bases; bases with no gene match: 5. The CDR3 has 16 residues. From germline, CDR1 is SEHNR and CDR2 FQNEAQ (reference sequence). The CDR3 region has the DNA TGTGCCAGCAGCTCGGACAGGGGGCCTGGGAACACTGAAGCTTTCTTT. Amino acids: CASSSDRGPGNTEAFF. Full variable domain (rest looked up from reference TRBV7-9 and TRBJ1-1): DTGVSQNPRHKITKRGQNVTFRCDPISEHNRLYWYRQTLGQGPEFLTYFQNEAQLEKSRLLSDRFSAERPKGSFSTLEIQRTEQGDSAMYLCASSSDRGPGNTEAFFGQGTRLTVV.

This chain joins TRBV7-9 and TRBJ1-6; 9 bases fit TRBD1. The V segment lost 1 base and the J segment 7 bases; nucleotides outside the gene matches: 2. The CDR3 consists of 15 residues. Germline CDR1 SEHNR, CDR2 FQNEAQ (reference sequence). CDR3 sequence reads: CASSLEGTGNSPLHF. Here the CDR3 DNA reads TGTGCCAGCAGCTTAGAAGGGACAGGGAATTCACCCCTCCACTTT. Complete variable domain (other parts from reference TRBV7-9 and TRBJ1-6): DTGVSQNPRHKITKRGQNVTFRCDPISEHNRLYWYRQTLGQGPEFLTYFQNEAQLEKSRLLSDRFSAERPKGSFSTLEIQRTEQGDSAMYLCASSLEGTGNSPLHFGNGTRLTVT.

This clonotype has a count of ten or more. The V gene is TRBV19, the J gene TRBJ1-2; 7 bases line up with TRBD1. Germline CDR1 LNHDA, CDR2 SQIVND (reference sequence). V lost 5 bases, J lost 8 bases, and 8 bases stayed unmatched. The CDR3 loop spans 13 amino acids. As DNA, the CDR3 is TGTGCCAGTAGTGAAACAACAGGGGACGGCTACACCTTC. Protein sequence: CASSETTGDGYTF.

This clonotype was seen a handful of times. This rearrangement joins TRBV7-3 to TRBJ2-5; 14 nucleotides match TRBD2. CDR1 and CDR2 from the germline V gene are SGHTA and FQGTGA. The CDR3 runs 15 residues. With V trimmed by 5 bases and J by 4 bases, 3 bases remained unmatched. The DNA for the CDR3 is TGTGCCAGCAGCCAGACTAGCGGGAGGGCAGAGACCCAGTACTTC. It is translated as CASSQTSGRAETQYF.

This clonotype was observed many times. V gene TRBV7-9 combines with J gene TRBJ2-5; D gene ambiguous. This CDR3 contains 12 residues. Per germline, CDR1 SEHNR and CDR2 FQNEAQ (reference sequence). V lost 5 bases to trimming and J lost 5 bases, with 9 bases between them. The CDR3 sequence is CASSDDGETQYF. CDR3 sequence (DNA): TGTGCCAGCAGCGACGATGGGGAGACCCAGTACTTC.